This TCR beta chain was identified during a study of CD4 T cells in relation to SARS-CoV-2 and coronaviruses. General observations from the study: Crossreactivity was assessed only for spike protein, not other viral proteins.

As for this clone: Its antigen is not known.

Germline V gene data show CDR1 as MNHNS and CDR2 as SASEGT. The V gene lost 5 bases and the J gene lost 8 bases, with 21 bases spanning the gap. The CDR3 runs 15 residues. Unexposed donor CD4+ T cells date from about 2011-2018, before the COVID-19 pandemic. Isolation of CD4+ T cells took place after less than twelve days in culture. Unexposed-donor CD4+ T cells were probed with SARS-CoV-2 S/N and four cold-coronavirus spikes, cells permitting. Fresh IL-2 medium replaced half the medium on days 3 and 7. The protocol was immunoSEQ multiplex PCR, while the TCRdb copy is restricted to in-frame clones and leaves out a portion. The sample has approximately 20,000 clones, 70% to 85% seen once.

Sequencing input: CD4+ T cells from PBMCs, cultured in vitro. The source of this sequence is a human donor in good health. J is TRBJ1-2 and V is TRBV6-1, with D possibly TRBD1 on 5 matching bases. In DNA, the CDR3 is TGTGCCAGCAGTACCCCCTTTGACAGATATAAGGGCTACACCTTC. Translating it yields CASSTPFDRYKGYTF.